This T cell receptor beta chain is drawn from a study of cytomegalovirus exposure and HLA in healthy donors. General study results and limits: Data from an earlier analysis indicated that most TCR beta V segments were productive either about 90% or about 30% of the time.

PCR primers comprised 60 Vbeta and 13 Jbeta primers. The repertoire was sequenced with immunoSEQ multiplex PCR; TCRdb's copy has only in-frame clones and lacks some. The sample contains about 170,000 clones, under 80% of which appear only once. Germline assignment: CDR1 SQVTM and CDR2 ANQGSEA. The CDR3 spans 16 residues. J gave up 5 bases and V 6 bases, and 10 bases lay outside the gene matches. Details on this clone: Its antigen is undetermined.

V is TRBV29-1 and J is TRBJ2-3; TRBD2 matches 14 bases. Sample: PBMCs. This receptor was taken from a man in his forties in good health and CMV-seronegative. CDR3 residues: CSVTGTSGRIGDTQYF. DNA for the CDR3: TGCAGCGTGACCGGGACTAGCGGGAGAATAGGAGATACGCAGTATTTT.